This entry lists 18 T cell receptor beta chains sequenced from one sample in a study of OX40 agonist ivuxolimab in advanced cancers. Sequencing used immunoSEQ multiplex PCR; TCRdb keeps in-frame clones, though not all of them. This sample has about 83,000 clones; 85% occur once, and the top ten carry more than 0.6%. The material was CD4+ or CD8+ T cells sorted from blood, obtained in a trial of the OX40 agonist ivuxolimab. These receptor sequences come from an adult with an advanced solid tumor such as melanoma, head and neck, liver or kidney cancer.

The V gene is TRBV19, the J gene TRBJ1-1; TRBD1 might be the D (5 bases). The germline V and J ends were trimmed by 6 bases and 7 bases, with 27 bases remaining between them. Germline V CDR1 and CDR2: LNHDA, SQIVND (reference sequence). The CDR3 totals 17 residues. The CDR3 protein is CASRLQAQIGTAFEAFF. DNA of the CDR3: TGTGCCAGTAGACTCCAAGCACAGATTGGGACGGCCTTTGAAGCTTTCTTT.

This chain joins TRBV7-2 and TRBJ1-1; 8 positions match TRBD1. J gave up 4 bases and V 1 base, and 5 bases lay outside the gene matches. CDR3 length equals 15 residues. The germline V gene has CDR1 SGHTA and CDR2 FQGNSA. The DNA of the CDR3 is TGTGCCAGCAGCTTAGGGACAGGGAGGACCACTGAAGCTTTCTTT. This translates into CASSLGTGRTTEAFF.

The J gene is TRBJ2-6, the V gene TRBV19, with D tentatively TRBD1 or TRBD2 (5 bases each). Germline V lookup: CDR1 LNHDA, CDR2 SQIVND (reference sequence). This CDR3 comprises 16 residues. Trimming left V 9 bases short and J 1 base short, with 16 bases between. Written as DNA, the CDR3 is TGTGCCAGCAAGGACGGATGGGGGTCTGGGGCCAACGTCCTGACTTTC. Residues: CASKDGWGSGANVLTF.

This clone was recorded a few times. The CDR3 DNA reads as TGTGCCAGCAGCGGATCCGGGACAAGATATGGCTACACCTTC. Its translation is CASSGSGTRYGYTF. The chain uses TRBV7-2 and TRBJ1-2; D may be TRBD1 (6 bases). There are 14 residues in the CDR3. V was cut by 5 bases and J by 5 bases, with 15 bases left in between. CDR1 and CDR2 (germline): SGHTA, FQGNSA.

The chain has TRBV7-6 and TRBJ2-3; maybe TRBD2 (5 bases). CDR1 and CDR2 (germline): SGHVS, FNYEAQ. This CDR3 is 14 amino acids long. V was clipped by 0 bases and J by 3 bases, with 7 bases between them. CDR3: CASSLARATDTQYF. The CDR3 nucleotides are TGTGCCAGCAGCTTAGCGCGGGCAACAGATACGCAGTATTTT.

The V gene is TRBV7-9, the J gene TRBJ1-4; unclear D gene. The CDR3 covers 16 residues. V lost 7 bases and J 7 bases, leaving 22 bases between the germline ends. The V gene's germline CDR1 is SEHNR and CDR2 FQNEAQ (reference sequence). The CDR3 sequence: CASNPGKAFQGEKLFF. The CDR3 DNA follows: TGTGCCAGCAACCCAGGAAAGGCCTTTCAAGGTGAAAAACTGTTTTTT.

The genes are TRBV5-5 and TRBJ1-3; TRBD1 might be the D (5 bases). The CDR3 has 16 residues. Between the trimmed V and J ends, which lost 2 bases and 0 bases, there was a span of 12 bases. CDR1 SGHKS and CDR2 YYEKEE come from the germline V gene (reference sequence). The CDR3 DNA reads as TGTGCCAGCAGCTTAGTAACAGGTTCCTCTGGAAACACCATATATTTT. Protein: CASSLVTGSSGNTIYF.

This chain links TRBV7-2 with TRBJ1-2, with a weak D call TRBD1 (5 bases). Germline V gene sequence: CDR1 SGHTA, CDR2 FQGNSA. The CDR3 covers 14 residues. Trimming shortened V by 3 bases and J by 7 bases, and 15 bases separated the two germline ends. The CDR3 coding sequence is TGTGCCAGCAGCTTCTTGGGGGAATTCGGTGGCTACACCTTC. Translated: CASSFLGEFGGYTF.

The chain is built from TRBV25-1 and TRBJ2-3; 14 nucleotides line up with TRBD2. The CDR3 is 16 residues long. CDR1 and CDR2 (germline): MGHDK, SYGVNS. The V segment lost 6 bases and the J segment 5 bases; nucleotides outside the gene matches: 7. CDR3 loop: CASRTSGGAEGDTQYF. In DNA, the CDR3 is TGTGCCAGCAGGACTAGCGGGGGGGCCGAGGGAGATACGCAGTATTTT.

This sequence joins TRBV18 and TRBJ1-2; D not resolved. The length of the CDR3 is 14 residues. Per germline, CDR1 KGHSH and CDR2 LQKENI. Trimming left V 3 bases short and J 5 bases short, with 13 bases between. The CDR3 spells CASSPAENSYGYTF. CDR3 sequence (DNA): TGTGCCAGCTCACCCGCGGAGAACTCATATGGCTACACCTTC.

The CDR3 loop is CASSLGQGYATNEKLFF. The CDR3 DNA reads TGCGCCAGCAGCTTGGGGCAGGGTTATGCAACTAATGAAAAACTGTTTTTT. V is TRBV5-1 and J is TRBJ1-4; D possibly corresponds to TRBD1 (5 bases). V was pared by 0 bases and J by 0 bases, with 12 bases between. The CDR3 runs to 17 residues. The V gene's germline CDR1 is SGHRS and CDR2 YFSETQ.

The table lists this clone with a few counts. V and J are TRBV16 and TRBJ1-1; D gene ambiguous. CDR1 and CDR2 (germline): KGHSY, FQNENV. The V end was cut by 3 bases, the J end by 1 base, with 12 bases between. The CDR3 sequence is 15 residues long. The CDR3 spells CASSHGKVPNTEAFF. CDR3 bases: TGTGCCAGCAGCCACGGGAAAGTACCGAACACTGAAGCTTTCTTT.

The chain combines TRBV11-2 with TRBJ1-1; 7 positions agree with TRBD1. V was pared by 5 bases and J by 9 bases, with 12 bases of the junction left unmatched. The CDR3 sequence is 14 residues long. Germline V gene sequence: CDR1 SGHAT, CDR2 FQNNGV. The CDR3 loop is CASSPPPGGGKAFF. CDR3 sequence (DNA): TGTGCCAGCAGCCCGCCCCCAGGAGGGGGCAAAGCTTTCTTT.

This clone has only one observation. V is TRBV7-2 and J is TRBJ2-3; D gene ambiguous. Trimming cost V 5 bases and J 2 bases, with 8 bases left between them. Germline lookup yields CDR1 SGHTA and CDR2 FQGNSA. The CDR3 contains 13 residues. The CDR3 region is CASSPRTTDTQYF. The CDR3 DNA reads as TGTGCCAGCAGCCCTCGTACCACAGATACGCAGTATTTT.

The chain uses TRBV5-1 and TRBJ1-4, with D hard to call. From germline, CDR1 is SGHRS and CDR2 YFSETQ. V was shortened by 4 bases and J by 4 bases, with 14 bases between the two germline ends. The length of the CDR3 is 15 residues. CDR3 DNA sequence: TGCGCCAGCAGCCAAGATCGGGGAATTAATGAAAAACTGTTTTTT. Translated, it gives CASSQDRGINEKLFF.

This chain joins TRBV5-1 and TRBJ2-2, with TRBD2 as a possible D gene (5 bases). The CDR3 is 15 residues long. Germline CDR1 SGHRS, CDR2 YFSETQ. Trimming removed 5 bases at V and 1 base at J, with 12 bases between. The CDR3 DNA reads as TGCGCCAGCAGAGGAGGTAGCAAGAACACCGGGGAGCTGTTTTTT. This gives the protein CASRGGSKNTGELFF.

This clone appeared a few times. This chain joins TRBV11-2 and TRBJ1-2, with D possibly matching TRBD1 (5 bases). V gave up 1 base and J gave up 2 bases, with 17 bases separating them. This CDR3 is built from 17 residues. CDR1 SGHAT and CDR2 FQNNGV come from the germline V gene. In DNA form, the CDR3 reads TGTGCCAGCAGCTTAGGAGATATGTGGGGGAGGAACTATGGCTACACCTTC. This gives the protein CASSLGDMWGRNYGYTF.

The genes are TRBV5-6 and TRBJ1-2, with 7 bases that match TRBD1. CDR3 length: 12 amino acids. CDR1 and CDR2 (germline): SGHDT, YYEEEE. J was trimmed by 6 bases and V by 4 bases; bases with no gene match: 3. CDR3 residues: CASSVTGNGYTF. CDR3 DNA sequence: TGTGCCAGCAGCGTGACAGGGAATGGCTACACCTTC.